These 7 T cell receptor beta chains originate from one sample sequenced in a study of post-analysis software for immune sequencing data. Their recognized antigens are unknown. Findings of the study overall: Comparison of patients with controls showed five or six TRBV segments more frequent in patients, TRBV5-6, TRBV5-1 and TRBV20-1 among them.

The TCR beta cDNA libraries carried unique molecular identifiers. TCRdb processed the PCR reads anew with MiXCR; each CDR3 protein has one entry. The sample has approximately 350,000 distinct CDR3 sequences; approximately 33% are singletons. Specimen: blood. The receptors derive from a girl under 18 with multiple sclerosis.

This chain joins TRBV4-2 and TRBJ1-6; 9 bases are a match to TRBD1. From germline, CDR1 is LGHNA and CDR2 YNFKEQ. The V segment lost 1 base and the J segment 6 bases; nucleotides outside the gene matches: 4. There are 16 residues in the CDR3. DNA of the CDR3: TGTGCCAGCAGCCAAGGCGGACAGGGGCTTAATTCACCCCTCCACTTT. It specifies CASSQGGQGLNSPLHF.

This clonotype showed up just a few times. The V gene is TRBV11-1, the J gene TRBJ2-1; 11 nucleotides align to TRBD2. V dropped 5 bases and J dropped 11; count of bases not matched to a gene: 5. CDR1 is SGHAT and CDR2 is FQDESV in the germline V gene (reference sequence). This CDR3 is 13 amino acids long. CDR3 region: CASSLTSGGQQFF. CDR3 in DNA: TGTGCCAGCAGCCTTACTAGCGGGGGCCAGCAGTTCTTC.

In this sample, this clonotype turned up a few times. The J gene is TRBJ2-3, the V gene TRBV12-3 or TRBV12-4; D uncertain. V was trimmed by 2 bases and J by 1 base, leaving 4 bases between them. This CDR3 region has 13 residues. The CDR3 nucleotides read TGTGCCAGCAGTTTACCGGGCACAGATACGCAGTATTTT. Its translation is CASSLPGTDTQYF.

This clonotype came up a few times. This chain uses TRBV15 with TRBJ2-1; D not certain. There are 14 residues in the CDR3. Trimming took 7 bases from V and 0 from J, leaving 10 bases between them. Germline V gene sequence: CDR1 LNHNV, CDR2 YYDKDF (reference sequence). The CDR3 coding sequence is TGTGCCACCATGAGTACGAGCTCCTACAATGAGCAGTTCTTC. This translates into CATMSTSSYNEQFF.

This clonotype was seen more than once but under ten times. V gene TRBV12-3 or TRBV12-4 combines with J gene TRBJ2-1, with 9 bases identical to TRBD2. The CDR3 is 14 residues long. V was clipped by 6 bases and J by 10 bases; unmatched bases: 10. CDR3: CASSPHAGGLEQFF. CDR3 coding DNA: TGTGCCAGCAGCCCCCACGCGGGGGGGCTGGAGCAGTTCTTC.

The chain is built from TRBV6-4 and TRBJ2-1, with D perhaps matching TRBD1 (5 bases). The CDR3 loop spans 13 amino acids. Trimming shortened V by 4 bases and J by 10 bases, and 14 bases separated the two germline ends. Germline loops: CDR1 MRHNA, CDR2 SNTAGT. The CDR3 here is CASSANPGQEQFF. The CDR3 nucleotides read TGTGCCAGCAGTGCCAACCCTGGACAAGAGCAGTTCTTC.

Only one count was recorded for this clonotype. The chain joins TRBV4-3 to TRBJ2-2; D remains ambiguous. In germline, CDR1 is LGHNA, CDR2 YSLEER. This CDR3 spans 17 amino acids. V shed 0 bases and J shed 0 bases, with 11 bases lying between them. For the CDR3, the DNA is TGCGCCAGCAGCCAAGATAGGGCCAACCCGAACACCGGGGAGCTGTTTTTT. This gives the protein CASSQDRANPNTGELFF.